This TCR beta chain was sequenced in a study of T cell responses to AZD1222 COVID-19 vaccine. The CDR3 extends over 14 amino acids. Trimming removed 3 bases from V and 3 bases from J, with 13 bases in between. CDR1 is SGDLS and CDR2 is YYNGEE in the germline V gene. TCRdb's copy holds only in-frame clones and misses some; the assay was immunoSEQ multiplex PCR. The table shows about 50,000 clones, with approximately 83% occurring only once. The chain is built from TRBV9 and TRBJ2-7, with a tentative D call TRBD1 (6 bases). This material consisted of peripheral blood, taken on day 0 of AZD1222 vaccination. This TCR was recovered from an adult in good health. The CDR3 DNA sequence: TGTGCCAGCAGCGCGCAGGGGATAGGCTACGAGCAGTACTTC. Translating gives CASSAQGIGYEQYF.